What follows is one T cell receptor beta chain and its context. The authors' processing: Researchers report that nucleated cell counts were estimated from reference gene primer amplification. The repertoire was sequenced with immunoSEQ multiplex PCR; TCRdb's copy has only in-frame clones and lacks some. That table furnishes V, J and clone size, whereas the DNA furnished D and trimming. The sample lists roughly 99,000 clones; around 89% were seen once. This specimen comes from a study of blood T cell repertoires in COVID-19. The wider study: Whether acute or convalescent, the COVID-19 samples came from the United States, Italy and Spain. PBMCs, B-cell-depleted T cells, or T cells provided the cDNA or gDNA that made up the material.

V was clipped by 3 bases and J by 2 bases; unmatched bases: 6. Germline CDR1 is SGHRS and CDR2 is YFSETQ. The CDR3 runs 16 residues. The chain couples TRBV5-1 to TRBJ1-4, with 8 bases aligning to TRBD1. Sequencing was done on a sample of peripheral blood. The receptor's source is a man between 50 and 59 years old with active or convalescent COVID-19. CDR3 nucleotide sequence: TGCGCCAGCAGCTCCGGACAGGGAGGCACTAATGAAAAACTGTTTTTT. Its translation: CASSSGQGGTNEKLFF. Full variable domain (outside the CDR3, taken from reference TRBV5-1 and TRBJ1-4): KAGVTQTPRYLIKTRGQQVTLSCSPISGHRSVSWYQQTPGQGLQFLFEYFSETQRNKGNFPGRFSGRQFSNSRSEMNVSTLELGDSALYLCASSSGQGGTNEKLFFGSGTQLSVL.